This T cell receptor beta chain was sequenced in a study of T cell repertoires in cytomegalovirus infection. Study context: Recently identified HLA-C-restricted and well-studied HLA-B-restricted CMV epitopes were used. A matching HLA type, together with CMV infection, was signaled by public TCR beta signatures. General observations from the study: It was HLA-C-restricted CMV-specific TCR beta clonotypes that dominated the response ex vivo. Identification of carriers of CMV plus the relevant HLA was performed using cumulative public TCR beta family frequency.

This clonotype showed up just once. What it binds is not known. CDR3 length: 12 residues. J lost 8 bases, V lost 8 bases, and 5 bases had no gene match. Germline CDR1 is SNHLY and CDR2 is FYNNEI. TCRdb processed the reads anew with MiXCR; each CDR3 protein has one entry. Of approximately 100,000 distinct CDR3 sequences listed, about 40% are singletons. The specimen was CD8+ T cells from cultured PBMCs, collected from culture after CMV antigen stimulation. The V gene is TRBV2, the J gene TRBJ2-1; 8 bases are a match to TRBD1. This clonotype was sampled from a human donor in good health (CMV status not recorded). Some clones in this sample may be carry-over from other donors' samples. CDR3 in DNA: TGTGCCAGCTTGAACAGGGGGGATGAGCAGTTCTTC. As protein: CASLNRGDEQFF.